This T cell receptor beta chain stems from a study of T cell repertoires in cytomegalovirus infection. Study-wide context: Public TCR beta signatures provided an indication of both CMV infection and a matching HLA type. Study conclusions and caveats: CMV carriers having the relevant HLA were flagged by cumulative public TCR beta family frequency. Dominant in the ex vivo response were TCR beta clonotypes restricted by HLA-C and specific for CMV.

MiXCR, run by TCRdb on the reads, gives a single entry per CDR3 protein. The sample shows hundreds of thousands of distinct CDR3 sequences, around 29% of them seen only once. The length of the CDR3 is 15 residues. The germline gives CDR1 LNHDA, CDR2 SQIVND (reference sequence). V was pared by 3 bases and J by 3 bases, with 12 bases between. A few counts support this clonotype. Its antigen is still unknown. The genes are TRBV19 and TRBJ2-1; D might be TRBD2 (6 bases). The TCR originated in a human donor in good health (CMV status not recorded). Some clones in this sample may be carry-over from other donors' samples. Sequenced here: cultured CD8+ T cells from PBMCs, sampled from culture after CMV antigen stimulation. CDR3 sequence reads: CASSIGGTDYNEQFF. The CDR3 bases are TGTGCCAGTAGTATTGGCGGGACCGACTACAATGAGCAGTTCTTC.